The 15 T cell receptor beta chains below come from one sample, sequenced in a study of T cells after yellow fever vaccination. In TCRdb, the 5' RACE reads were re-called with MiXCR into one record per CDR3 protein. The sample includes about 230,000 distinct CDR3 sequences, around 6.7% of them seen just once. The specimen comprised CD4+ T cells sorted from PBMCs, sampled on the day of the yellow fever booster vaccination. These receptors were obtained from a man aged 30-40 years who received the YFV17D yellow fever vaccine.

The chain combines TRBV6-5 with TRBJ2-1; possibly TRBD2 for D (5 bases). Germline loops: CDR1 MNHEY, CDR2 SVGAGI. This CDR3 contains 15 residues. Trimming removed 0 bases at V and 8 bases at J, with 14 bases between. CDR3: CASSYSRRGLHEQFF. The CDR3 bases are TGTGCCAGCAGTTACTCCCGACGGGGTCTTCATGAGCAGTTCTTC.

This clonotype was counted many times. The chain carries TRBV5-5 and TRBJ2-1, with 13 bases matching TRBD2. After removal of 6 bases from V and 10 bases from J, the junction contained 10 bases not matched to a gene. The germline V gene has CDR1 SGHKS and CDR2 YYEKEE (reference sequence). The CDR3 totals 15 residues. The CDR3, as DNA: TGTGCCAGCACCCTAACTGGACTAGCGGGAGTAGAGCAGTTCTTC. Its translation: CASTLTGLAGVEQFF.

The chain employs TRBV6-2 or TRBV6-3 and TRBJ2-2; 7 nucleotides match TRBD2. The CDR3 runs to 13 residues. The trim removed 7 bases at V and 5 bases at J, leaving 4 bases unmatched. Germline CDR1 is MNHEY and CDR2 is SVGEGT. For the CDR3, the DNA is TGTGCCAGCAACTACGGGGGGACCGGGGAGCTGTTTTTT. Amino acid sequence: CASNYGGTGELFF.

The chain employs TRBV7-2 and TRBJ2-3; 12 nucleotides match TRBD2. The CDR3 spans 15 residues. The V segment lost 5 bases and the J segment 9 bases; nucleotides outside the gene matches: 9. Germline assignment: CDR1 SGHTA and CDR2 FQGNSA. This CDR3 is CASSPLAGGEGTQYF. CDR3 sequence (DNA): TGTGCCAGCAGCCCTCTAGCGGGAGGGGAGGGCACGCAGTATTTT.

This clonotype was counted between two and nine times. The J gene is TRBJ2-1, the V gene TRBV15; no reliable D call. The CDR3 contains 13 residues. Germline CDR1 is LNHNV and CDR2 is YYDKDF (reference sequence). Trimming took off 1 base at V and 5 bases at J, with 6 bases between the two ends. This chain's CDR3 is CATSRVRNNEQFF. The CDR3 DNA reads TGTGCCACCAGCAGAGTTCGGAACAATGAGCAGTTCTTC.

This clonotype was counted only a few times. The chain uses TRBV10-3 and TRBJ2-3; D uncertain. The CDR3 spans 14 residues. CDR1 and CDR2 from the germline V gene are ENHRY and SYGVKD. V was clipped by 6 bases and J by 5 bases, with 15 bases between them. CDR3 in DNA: TGTGCCATCAGAAATCTTGGGGTACGAGATACGCAGTATTTT. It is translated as CAIRNLGVRDTQYF.

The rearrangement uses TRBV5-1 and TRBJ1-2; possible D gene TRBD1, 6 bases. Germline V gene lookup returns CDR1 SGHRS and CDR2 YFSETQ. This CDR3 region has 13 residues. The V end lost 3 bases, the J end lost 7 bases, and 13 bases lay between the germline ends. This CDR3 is CASSSLQGFGYTF. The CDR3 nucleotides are TGCGCCAGCAGCTCTCTCCAGGGGTTTGGCTACACCTTC.

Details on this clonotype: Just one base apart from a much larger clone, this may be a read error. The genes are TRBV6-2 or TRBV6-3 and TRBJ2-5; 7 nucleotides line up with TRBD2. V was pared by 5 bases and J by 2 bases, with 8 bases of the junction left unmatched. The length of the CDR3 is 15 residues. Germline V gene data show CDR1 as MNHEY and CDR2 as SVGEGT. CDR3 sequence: CASSSLADFQETQYF. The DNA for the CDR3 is TGTGCCAGCAGTAGCCTAGCGGATTTTCAAGAGACCCAGTACTTC.

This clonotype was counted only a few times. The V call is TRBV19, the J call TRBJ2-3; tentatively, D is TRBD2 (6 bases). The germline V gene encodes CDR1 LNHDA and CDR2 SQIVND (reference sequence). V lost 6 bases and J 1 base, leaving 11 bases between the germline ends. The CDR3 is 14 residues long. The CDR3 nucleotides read TGTGCCAGTAGCGACACGGGGGGCACAGATACGCAGTATTTT. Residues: CASSDTGGTDTQYF.

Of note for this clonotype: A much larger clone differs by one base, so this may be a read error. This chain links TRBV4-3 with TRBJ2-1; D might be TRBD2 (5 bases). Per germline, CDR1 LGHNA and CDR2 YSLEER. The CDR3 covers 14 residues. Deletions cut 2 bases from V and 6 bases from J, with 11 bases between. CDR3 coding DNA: TGCGCCAGCAGCCAAACCGAGGGAACCAATGAGCAGTTCTTC. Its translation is CASSQTEGTNEQFF.

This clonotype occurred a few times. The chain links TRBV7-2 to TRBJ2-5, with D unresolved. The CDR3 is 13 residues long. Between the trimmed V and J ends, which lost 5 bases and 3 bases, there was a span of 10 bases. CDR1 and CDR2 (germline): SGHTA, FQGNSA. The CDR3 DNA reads TGTGCCAGCAGCCAACGAAGGGAAGAGACCCAGTACTTC. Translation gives CASSQRREETQYF.

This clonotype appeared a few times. The CDR3 DNA follows: TGTGCCAGCAGTCTTTCAGTCAATGAGCAGTTCTTC. This encodes CASSLSVNEQFF. This chain uses TRBV12-3 or TRBV12-4 with TRBJ2-1; D is undetermined. V shed 5 bases and J shed 6 bases, with 8 bases lying between them. The CDR3 runs 12 residues.

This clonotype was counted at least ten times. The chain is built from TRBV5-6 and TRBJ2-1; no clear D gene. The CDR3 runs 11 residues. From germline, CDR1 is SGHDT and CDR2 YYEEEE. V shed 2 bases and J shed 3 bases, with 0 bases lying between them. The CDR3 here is CASSFYNEQFF. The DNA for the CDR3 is TGTGCCAGCAGCTTCTACAATGAGCAGTTCTTC.

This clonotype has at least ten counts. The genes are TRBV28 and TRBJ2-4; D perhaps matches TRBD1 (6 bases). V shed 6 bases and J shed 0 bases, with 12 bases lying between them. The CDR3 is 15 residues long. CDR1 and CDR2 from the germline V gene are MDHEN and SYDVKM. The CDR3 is CASSSGQLAKNIQYF. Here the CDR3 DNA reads TGTGCCAGCAGCAGCGGACAGCTAGCCAAAAACATTCAGTACTTC.

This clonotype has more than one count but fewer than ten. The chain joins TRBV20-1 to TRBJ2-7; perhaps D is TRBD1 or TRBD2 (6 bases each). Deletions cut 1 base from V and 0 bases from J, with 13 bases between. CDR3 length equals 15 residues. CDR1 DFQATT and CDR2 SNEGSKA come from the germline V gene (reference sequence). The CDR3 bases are TGCAGTGCTAGAGCTGCCGGGGGCTACTCCTACGAGCAGTACTTC. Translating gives CSARAAGGYSYEQYF.